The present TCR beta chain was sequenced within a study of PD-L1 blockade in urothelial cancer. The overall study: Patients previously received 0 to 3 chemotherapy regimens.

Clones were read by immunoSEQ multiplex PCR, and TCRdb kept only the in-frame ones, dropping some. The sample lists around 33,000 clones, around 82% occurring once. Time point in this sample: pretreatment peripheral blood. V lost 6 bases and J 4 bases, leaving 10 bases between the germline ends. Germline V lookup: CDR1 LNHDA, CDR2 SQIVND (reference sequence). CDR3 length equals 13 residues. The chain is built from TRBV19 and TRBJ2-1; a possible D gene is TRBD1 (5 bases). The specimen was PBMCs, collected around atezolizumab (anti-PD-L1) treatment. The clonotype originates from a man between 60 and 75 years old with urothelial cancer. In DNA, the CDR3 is TGTGCCAGTAGCCCTGACAGTTACAATGAGCAGTTCTTC. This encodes CASSPDSYNEQFF.